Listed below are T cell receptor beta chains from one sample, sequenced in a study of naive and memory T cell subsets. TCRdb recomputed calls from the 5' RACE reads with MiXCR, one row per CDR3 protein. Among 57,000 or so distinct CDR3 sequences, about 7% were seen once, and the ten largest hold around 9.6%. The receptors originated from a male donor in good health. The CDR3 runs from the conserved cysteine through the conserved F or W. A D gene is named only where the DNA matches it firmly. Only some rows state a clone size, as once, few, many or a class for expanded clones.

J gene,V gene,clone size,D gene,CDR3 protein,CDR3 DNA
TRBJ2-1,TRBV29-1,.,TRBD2,CSARSAGVGNEQFF,TGCAGCGCCCGCTCTGCGGGAGTGGGGAATGAGCAGTTCTTC
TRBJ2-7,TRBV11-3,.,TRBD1,CASSQVTGTGDPYEQYF,TGTGCCAGCAGCCAAGTAACCGGGACAGGTGATCCCTACGAGCAGTACTTC
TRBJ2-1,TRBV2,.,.,CASSDPNLYNEQFF,TGTGCCAGCAGTGATCCGAATTTATACAATGAGCAGTTCTTC
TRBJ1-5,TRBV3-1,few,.,CASSQDPGAYQPQHF,TGTGCCAGCAGCCAAGATCCGGGGGCCTATCAGCCCCAGCATTTT
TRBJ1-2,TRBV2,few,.,CAGWGNYGYTF,TGTGCCGGCTGGGGGAACTATGGCTACACCTTC
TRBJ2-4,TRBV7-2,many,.,CASSRFNIQYF,TGTGCCAGCAGCCGCTTCAACATTCAGTACTTC
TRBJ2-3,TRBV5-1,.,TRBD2,CASSTGTSGSTDTQYF,TGCGCCAGCAGCACCGGGACTAGCGGTAGCACAGATACGCAGTATTTT
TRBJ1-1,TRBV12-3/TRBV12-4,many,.,CASRRGNTEAFF,TGTGCCAGCAGACGGGGAAACACTGAAGCTTTCTTT
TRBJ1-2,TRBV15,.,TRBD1,CATSSNPGGWITGYTF,TGTGCCACCAGCAGTAACCCAGGGGGCTGGATCACTGGCTACACCTTC
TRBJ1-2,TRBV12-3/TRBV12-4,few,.,CASSLRIYGYTF,TGTGCCAGCAGCCTTAGGATCTATGGCTACACCTTC
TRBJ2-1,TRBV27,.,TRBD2,CASSPGLAGREQFF,TGTGCCAGCAGCCCGGGACTAGCGGGACGAGAGCAGTTCTTC
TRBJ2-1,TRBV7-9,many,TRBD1,CASSLLTGGILLEQFF,TGTGCCAGCAGTTTACTGACAGGGGGTATATTGTTGGAGCAGTTCTTC
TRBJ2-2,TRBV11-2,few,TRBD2,CASSTELAGFSTGELFF,TGTGCCAGCAGCACCGAACTAGCGGGATTTAGTACCGGGGAGCTGTTTTTT
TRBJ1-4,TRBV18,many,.,CASSPPSAAFNEKLFF,TGTGCCAGCTCACCACCGTCGGCGGCCTTTAATGAAAAACTGTTTTTT
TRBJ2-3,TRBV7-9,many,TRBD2,CASSLAWDAKSPGGDDTQYF,TGTGCCAGCAGCTTAGCTTGGGACGCCAAAAGTCCGGGGGGGGACGATACGCAGTATTTT
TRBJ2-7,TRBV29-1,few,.,CSVTGQRDYEQYF,TGCAGCGTAACTGGACAGAGGGACTACGAGCAGTACTTC
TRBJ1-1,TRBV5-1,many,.,CASSQKTRMHTEAFF,TGCGCCAGCAGCCAGAAGACGAGGATGCACACTGAAGCTTTCTTT
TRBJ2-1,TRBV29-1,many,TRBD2,CSVSSGTYNEQFF,TGCAGCGTCTCTAGCGGTACCTACAATGAGCAGTTCTTC
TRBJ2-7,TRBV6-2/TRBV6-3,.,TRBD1,CASTTDRGASYEQYF,TGTGCCAGCACCACAGACAGGGGGGCCTCCTACGAGCAGTACTTC
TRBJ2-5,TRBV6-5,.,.,CASSYGDGTETQYF,TGTGCCAGCAGTTACGGGGATGGGACGGAGACCCAGTACTTC
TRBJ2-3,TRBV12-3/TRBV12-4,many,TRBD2,CASSLARTSGSQKSTDTQYF,TGTGCCAGCAGTTTAGCGCGAACTAGCGGGAGCCAGAAGAGCACAGATACGCAGTATTTT
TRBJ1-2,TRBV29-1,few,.,CSVHQGNYGYTF,TGCAGCGTTCATCAGGGTAACTATGGCTACACCTTC